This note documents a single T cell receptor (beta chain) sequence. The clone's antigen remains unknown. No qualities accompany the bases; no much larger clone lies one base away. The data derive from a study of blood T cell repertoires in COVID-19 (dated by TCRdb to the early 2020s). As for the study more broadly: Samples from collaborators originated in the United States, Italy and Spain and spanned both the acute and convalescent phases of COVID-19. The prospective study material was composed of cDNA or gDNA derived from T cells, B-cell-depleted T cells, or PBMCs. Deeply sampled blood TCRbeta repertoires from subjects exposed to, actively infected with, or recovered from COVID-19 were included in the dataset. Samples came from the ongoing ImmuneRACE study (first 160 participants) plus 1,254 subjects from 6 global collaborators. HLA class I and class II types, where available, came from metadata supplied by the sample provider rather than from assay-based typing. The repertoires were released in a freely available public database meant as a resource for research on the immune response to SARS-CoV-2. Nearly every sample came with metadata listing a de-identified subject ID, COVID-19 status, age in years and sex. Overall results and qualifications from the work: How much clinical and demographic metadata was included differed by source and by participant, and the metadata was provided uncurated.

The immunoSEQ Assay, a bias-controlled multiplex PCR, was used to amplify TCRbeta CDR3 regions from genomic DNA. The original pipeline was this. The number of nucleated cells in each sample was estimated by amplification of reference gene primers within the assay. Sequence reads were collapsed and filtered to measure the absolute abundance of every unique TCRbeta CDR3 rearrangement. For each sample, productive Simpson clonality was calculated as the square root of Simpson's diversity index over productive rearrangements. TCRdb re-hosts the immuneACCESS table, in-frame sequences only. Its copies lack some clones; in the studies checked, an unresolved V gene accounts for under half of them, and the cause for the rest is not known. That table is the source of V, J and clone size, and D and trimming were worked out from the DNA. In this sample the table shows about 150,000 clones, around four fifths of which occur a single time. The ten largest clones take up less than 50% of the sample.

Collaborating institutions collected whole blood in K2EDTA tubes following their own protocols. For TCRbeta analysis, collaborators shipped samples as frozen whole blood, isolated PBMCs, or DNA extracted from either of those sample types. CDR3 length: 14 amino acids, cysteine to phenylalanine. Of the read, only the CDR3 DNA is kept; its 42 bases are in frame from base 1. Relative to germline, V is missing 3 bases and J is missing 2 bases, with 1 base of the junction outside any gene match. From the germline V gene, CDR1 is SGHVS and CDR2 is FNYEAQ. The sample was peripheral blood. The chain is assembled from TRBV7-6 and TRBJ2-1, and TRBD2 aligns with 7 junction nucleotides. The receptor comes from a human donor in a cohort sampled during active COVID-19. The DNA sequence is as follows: TGTGCCAGCAGCTTCGGACTAGCCTACAATGAGCAGTTCTTC. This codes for CASSFGLAYNEQFF.